One and the same sample provided the 5 T cell receptor beta chains below, sequenced in a study of T-cell memory formation after mild COVID-19. MiXCR, applied by TCRdb to the 5' RACE reads, yields one record per CDR3 protein. The sample yields just under 150,000 distinct CDR3 sequences, 15% to 20% seen once. Source material: PBMCs or a T cell subset sorted from them (not recorded which). The receptors were sampled from an adult woman who had mild COVID-19 (a few samples of this study predate the infection). Cell type and time point are not known.

This clonotype showed up just a few times. The chain recombines TRBV12-3 or TRBV12-4 with TRBJ2-3; D is perhaps TRBD1 (6 bases). Trimming left V 3 bases short and J 6 bases short, with 16 bases between. This CDR3 contains 15 residues. The CDR3 DNA is TGTGCCAGCAGTTTTTCAGGGGCGCTCGGGGATACGCAGTATTTT. This gives the protein CASSFSGALGDTQYF.

This clonotype has more than one count but fewer than ten. The V and J genes are TRBV20-1 and TRBJ2-7; 11 bases map to TRBD2. Germline CDR1 and CDR2: DFQATT and SNEGSKA (reference sequence). J lost 1 base, V lost 5 bases, and 4 bases had no gene match. The CDR3 covers 14 residues. CDR3 protein: CSASRTSGSYEQYF. CDR3 coding DNA: TGCAGTGCTTCCCGGACTAGCGGGTCCTACGAGCAGTACTTC.

In this sample, this clonotype turned up a few times. The CDR3 loop is CASSLSGLPTGELFF. The CDR3, as DNA: TGTGCCAGCAGCTTGTCCGGACTCCCAACCGGGGAGCTGTTTTTT. The rearrangement uses TRBV5-5 and TRBJ2-2; D may be TRBD2 (5 bases). V was pared by 1 base and J by 5 bases, with 12 bases between. The CDR3 contains 15 residues. Germline V gene sequence: CDR1 SGHKS, CDR2 YYEKEE (reference sequence). Complete variable domain (other parts from reference TRBV5-5 and TRBJ2-2): DAGVTQSPTHLIKTRGQQVTLRCSPISGHKSVSWYQQVLGQGPQFIFQYYEKEERGRGNFPDRFSARQFPNYSSELNVNALLLGDSALYLCASSLSGLPTGELFFGEGSRLTVL.

This clonotype was seen once. The chain recombines TRBV7-9 with TRBJ2-7, with a tentative D call TRBD2 (5 bases). Deletions cut 3 bases from V and 3 bases from J, with 9 bases between. CDR1 SEHNR and CDR2 FQNEAQ come from the germline V gene (reference sequence). The CDR3 has 13 amino acids. CDR3 nucleotides: TGTGCCAGCAGCTTCGGGGTTGGCTACGAGCAGTACTTC. Its translation: CASSFGVGYEQYF.

V usage is TRBV19 and J usage is TRBJ2-1; D is tentatively TRBD1 or TRBD2 (5 bases each). V was cut by 2 bases and J by 6 bases, with 14 bases left in between. The germline gives CDR1 LNHDA, CDR2 SQIVND (reference sequence). The CDR3 is 15 amino acids. DNA for the CDR3: TGTGCCAGTAGTATATTTGAGGGGCACGGCAATGAGCAGTTCTTC. Protein sequence: CASSIFEGHGNEQFF.